This TCR beta chain appears in the sequencing data of a study of shared clonotypes between healthy human individuals. V dropped 6 bases and J dropped 2 bases, with 10 bases sitting between them. The CDR3 is 14 amino acids. Per germline, CDR1 MNHEY and CDR2 SVGAGI. Deep-level running was used for the assay. Produced via immunoSEQ multiplex PCR; TCRdb's table is partial and in-frame only. The data show over 2 million clones, 80% to 95% seen once. What was sequenced was naive CD4+ T cells from PBMCs. Subset described: CD45RA+ positively selected. The chain is built from TRBV6-5 and TRBJ1-4; D gene uncertain. The TCR originated in a man between 18 and 29 years old in good health. Some clones in this sample may be carry-over from other donors' samples. DNA of the CDR3: TGTGCCAGCAGCCGAGGGAGGACTAATGAAAAACTGTTTTTT. This codes for CASSRGRTNEKLFF.